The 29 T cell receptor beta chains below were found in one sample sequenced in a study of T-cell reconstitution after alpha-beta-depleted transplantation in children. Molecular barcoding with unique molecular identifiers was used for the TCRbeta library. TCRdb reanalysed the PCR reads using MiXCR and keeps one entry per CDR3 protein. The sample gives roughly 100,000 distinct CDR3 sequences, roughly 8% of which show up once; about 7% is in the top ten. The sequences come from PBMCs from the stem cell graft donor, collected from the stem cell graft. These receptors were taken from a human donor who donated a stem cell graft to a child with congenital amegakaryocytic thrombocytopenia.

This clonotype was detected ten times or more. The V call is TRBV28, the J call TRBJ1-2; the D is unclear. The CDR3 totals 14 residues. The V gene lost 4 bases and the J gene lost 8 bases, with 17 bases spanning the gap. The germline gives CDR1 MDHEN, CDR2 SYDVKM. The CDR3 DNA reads TGTGCCAGCAGTTACCCAATCGACATAGGCGGCTACACCTTC. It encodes CASSYPIDIGGYTF.

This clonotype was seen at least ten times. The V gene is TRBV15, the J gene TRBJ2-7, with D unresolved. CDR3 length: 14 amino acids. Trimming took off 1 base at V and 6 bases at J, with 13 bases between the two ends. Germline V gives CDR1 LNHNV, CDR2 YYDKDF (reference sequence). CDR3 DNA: TGTGCCACCAGCAGAGGAGAGGAGCCCAGCGAGCAGTACTTC. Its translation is CATSRGEEPSEQYF. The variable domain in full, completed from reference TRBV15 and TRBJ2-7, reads DAMVIQNPRYQVTQFGKPVTLSCSQTLNHNVMYWYQQKSSQAPKLLFHYYDKDFNNEADTPDNFQSRRPNTSFCFLDIRSPGLGDTAMYLCATSRGEEPSEQYFGPGTRLTVT.

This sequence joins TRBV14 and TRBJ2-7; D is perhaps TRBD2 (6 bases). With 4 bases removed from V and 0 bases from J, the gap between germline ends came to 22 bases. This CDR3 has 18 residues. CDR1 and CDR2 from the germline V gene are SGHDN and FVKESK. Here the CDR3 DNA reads TGTGCCAGCAGCCCTGCGGGATGGGGAGCCCCCGACTCCTACGAGCAGTACTTC. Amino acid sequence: CASSPAGWGAPDSYEQYF.

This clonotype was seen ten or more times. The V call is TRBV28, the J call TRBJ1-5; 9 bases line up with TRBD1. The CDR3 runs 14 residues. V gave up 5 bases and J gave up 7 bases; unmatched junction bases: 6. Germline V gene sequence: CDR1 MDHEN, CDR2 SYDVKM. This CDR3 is CASSTRTGVQPQHF. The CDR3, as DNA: TGTGCCAGCAGTACACGGACAGGGGTGCAGCCCCAGCATTTT. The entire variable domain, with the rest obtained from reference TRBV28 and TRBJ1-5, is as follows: DVKVTQSSRYLVKRTGEKVFLECVQDMDHENMFWYRQDPGLGLRLIYFSYDVKMKEKGDIPEGYSVSREKKERFSLILESASTNQTSMYLCASSTRTGVQPQHFGDGTRLSIL.

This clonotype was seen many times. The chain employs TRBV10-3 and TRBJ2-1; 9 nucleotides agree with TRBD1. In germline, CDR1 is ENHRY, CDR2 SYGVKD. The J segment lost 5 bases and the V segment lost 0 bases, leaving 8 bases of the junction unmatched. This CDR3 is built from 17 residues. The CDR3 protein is CAISESLGQGRNNEQFF. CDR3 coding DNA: TGTGCCATCAGTGAGTCGTTAGGACAGGGGAGGAACAATGAGCAGTTCTTC.

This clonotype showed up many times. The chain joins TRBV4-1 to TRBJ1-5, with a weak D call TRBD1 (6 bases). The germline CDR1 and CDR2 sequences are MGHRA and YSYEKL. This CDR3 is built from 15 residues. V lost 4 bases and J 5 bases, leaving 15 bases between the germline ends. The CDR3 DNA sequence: TGCGCCAGCAGCCCAGGTCCAGGGGCCGATCAGCCCCAGCATTTT. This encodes CASSPGPGADQPQHF.

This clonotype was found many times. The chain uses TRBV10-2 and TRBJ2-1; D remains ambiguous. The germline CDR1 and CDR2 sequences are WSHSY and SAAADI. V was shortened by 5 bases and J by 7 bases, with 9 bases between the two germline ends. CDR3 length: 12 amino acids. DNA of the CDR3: TGCGCCAGCAGTCGTAACCGGAATGAGCAGTTCTTC. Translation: CASSRNRNEQFF.

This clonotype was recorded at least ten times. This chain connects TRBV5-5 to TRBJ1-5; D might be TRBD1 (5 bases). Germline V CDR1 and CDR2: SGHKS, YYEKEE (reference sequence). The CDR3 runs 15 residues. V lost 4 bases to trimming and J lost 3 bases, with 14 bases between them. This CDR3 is CASSPATEFNQPQHF. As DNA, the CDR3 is TGTGCCAGCAGCCCCGCGACAGAGTTCAATCAGCCCCAGCATTTT.

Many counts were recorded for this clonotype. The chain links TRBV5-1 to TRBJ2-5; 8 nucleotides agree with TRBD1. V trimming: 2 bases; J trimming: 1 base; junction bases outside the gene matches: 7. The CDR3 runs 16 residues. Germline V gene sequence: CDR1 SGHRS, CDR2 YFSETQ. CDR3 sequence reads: CASSFQGTGLQETQYF. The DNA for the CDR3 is TGCGCCAGCAGCTTCCAGGGGACAGGACTCCAAGAGACCCAGTACTTC.

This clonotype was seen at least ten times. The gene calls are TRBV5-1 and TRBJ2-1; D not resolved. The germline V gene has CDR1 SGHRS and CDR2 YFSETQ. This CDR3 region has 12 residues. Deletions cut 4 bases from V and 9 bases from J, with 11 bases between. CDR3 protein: CASSPGPGEQFF. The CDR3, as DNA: TGCGCCAGCAGCCCCGGGCCCGGTGAGCAGTTCTTC.

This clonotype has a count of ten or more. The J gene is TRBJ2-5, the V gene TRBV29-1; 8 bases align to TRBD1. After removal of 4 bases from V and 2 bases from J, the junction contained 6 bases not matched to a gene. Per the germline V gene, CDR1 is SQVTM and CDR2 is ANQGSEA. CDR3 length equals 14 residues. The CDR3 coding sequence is TGCAGCGTTGTTAGGCAGGGGGCTCAAGAGACCCAGTACTTC. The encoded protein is CSVVRQGAQETQYF.

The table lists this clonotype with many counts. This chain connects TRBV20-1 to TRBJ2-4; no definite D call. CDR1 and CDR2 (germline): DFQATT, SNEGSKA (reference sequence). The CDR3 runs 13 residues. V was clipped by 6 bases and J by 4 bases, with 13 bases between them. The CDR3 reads CSAYDNKKNIQYF. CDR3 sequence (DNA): TGCAGTGCATACGACAATAAAAAAAACATTCAGTACTTC.

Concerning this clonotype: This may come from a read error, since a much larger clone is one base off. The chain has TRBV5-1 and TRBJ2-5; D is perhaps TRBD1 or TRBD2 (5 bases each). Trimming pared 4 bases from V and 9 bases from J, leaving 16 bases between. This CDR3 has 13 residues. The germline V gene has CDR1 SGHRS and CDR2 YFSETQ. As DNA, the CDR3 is TGCGCCAGCAGCGATGACAGAGTGGAGGCCCAGTACTTC. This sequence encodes CASSDDRVEAQYF.

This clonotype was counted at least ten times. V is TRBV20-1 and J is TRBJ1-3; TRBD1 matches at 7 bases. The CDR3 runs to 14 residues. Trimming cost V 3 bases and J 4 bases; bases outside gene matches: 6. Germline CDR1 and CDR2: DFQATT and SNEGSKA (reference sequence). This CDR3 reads CSASNRGSGNTIYF. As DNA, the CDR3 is TGCAGTGCTAGTAACAGGGGCTCCGGAAACACCATATATTTT.

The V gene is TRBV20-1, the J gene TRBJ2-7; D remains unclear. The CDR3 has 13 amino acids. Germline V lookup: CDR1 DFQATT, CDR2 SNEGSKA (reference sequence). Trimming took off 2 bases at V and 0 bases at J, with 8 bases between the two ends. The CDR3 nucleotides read TGCAGTGCTAGAAAGGCGAGCTCCTACGAGCAGTACTTC. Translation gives CSARKASSYEQYF.

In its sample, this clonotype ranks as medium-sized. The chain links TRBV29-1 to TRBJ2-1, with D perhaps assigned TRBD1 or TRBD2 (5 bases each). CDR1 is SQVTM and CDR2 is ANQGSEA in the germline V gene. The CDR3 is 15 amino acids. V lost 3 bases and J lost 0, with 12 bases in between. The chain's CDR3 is CSVEGTQSSYNEQFF. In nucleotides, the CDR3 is TGCAGCGTTGAGGGGACCCAGAGCTCCTACAATGAGCAGTTCTTC.

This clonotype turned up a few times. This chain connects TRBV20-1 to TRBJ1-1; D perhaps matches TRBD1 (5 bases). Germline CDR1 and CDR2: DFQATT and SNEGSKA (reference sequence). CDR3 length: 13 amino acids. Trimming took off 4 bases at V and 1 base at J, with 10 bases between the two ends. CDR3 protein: CSATGGGNTEAFF. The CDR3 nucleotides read TGCAGTGCTACCGGGGGGGGGAACACTGAAGCTTTCTTT.

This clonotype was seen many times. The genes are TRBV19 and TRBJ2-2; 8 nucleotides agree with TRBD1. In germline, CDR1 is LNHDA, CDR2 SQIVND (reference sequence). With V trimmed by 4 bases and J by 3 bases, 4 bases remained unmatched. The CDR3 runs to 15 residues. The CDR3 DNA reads TGTGCCAGTAGTAACCGGGACAGGTACACCGGGGAGCTGTTTTTT. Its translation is CASSNRDRYTGELFF.

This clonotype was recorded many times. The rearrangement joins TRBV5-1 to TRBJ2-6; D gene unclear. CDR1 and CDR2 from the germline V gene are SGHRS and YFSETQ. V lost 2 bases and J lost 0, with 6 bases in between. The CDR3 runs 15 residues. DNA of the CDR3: TGCGCCAGCAGCTTTTGGATCTCTGGGGCCAACGTCCTGACTTTC. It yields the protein CASSFWISGANVLTF.

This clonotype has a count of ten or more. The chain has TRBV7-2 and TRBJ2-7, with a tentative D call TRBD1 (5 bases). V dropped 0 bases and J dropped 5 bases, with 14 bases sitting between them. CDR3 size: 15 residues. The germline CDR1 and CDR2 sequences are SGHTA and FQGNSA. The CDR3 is CASSLAGRVFDEQYF. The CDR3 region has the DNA TGTGCCAGCAGCTTAGCGGGCAGGGTTTTCGACGAGCAGTACTTC.

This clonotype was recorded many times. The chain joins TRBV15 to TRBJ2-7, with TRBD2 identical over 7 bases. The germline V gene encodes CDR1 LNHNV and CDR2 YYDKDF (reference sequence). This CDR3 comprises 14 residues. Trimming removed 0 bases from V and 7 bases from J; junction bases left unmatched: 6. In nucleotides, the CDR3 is TGTGCCACCAGCAGAGATCCTACGGGGGGAGAGCAGTACTTC. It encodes CATSRDPTGGEQYF.

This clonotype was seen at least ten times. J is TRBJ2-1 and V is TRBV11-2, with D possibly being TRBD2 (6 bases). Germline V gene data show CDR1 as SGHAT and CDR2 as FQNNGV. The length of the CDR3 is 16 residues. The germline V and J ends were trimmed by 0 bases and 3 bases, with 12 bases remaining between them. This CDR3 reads CASSLEREPGYNEQFF. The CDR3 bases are TGTGCCAGCAGCTTAGAACGGGAGCCAGGCTACAATGAGCAGTTCTTC. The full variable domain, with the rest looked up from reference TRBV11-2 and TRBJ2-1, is EAGVAQSPRYKIIEKRQSVAFWCNPISGHATLYWYQQILGQGPKLLIQFQNNGVVDDSQLPKDRFSAERLKGVDSTLKIQPAKLEDSAVYLCASSLEREPGYNEQFFGPGTRLTVL.

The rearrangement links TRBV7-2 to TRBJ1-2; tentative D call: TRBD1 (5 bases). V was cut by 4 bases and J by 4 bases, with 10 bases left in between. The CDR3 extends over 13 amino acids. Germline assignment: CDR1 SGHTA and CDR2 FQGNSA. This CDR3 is CASSWGTPYGYTF. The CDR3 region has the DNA TGTGCCAGCAGCTGGGGGACCCCCTATGGCTACACCTTC.

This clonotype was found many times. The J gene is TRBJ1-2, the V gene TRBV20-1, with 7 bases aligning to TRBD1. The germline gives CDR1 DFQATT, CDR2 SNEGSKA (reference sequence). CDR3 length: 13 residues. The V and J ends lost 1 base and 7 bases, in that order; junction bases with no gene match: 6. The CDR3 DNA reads TGCAGTGCTAGAGCGGACAGGAGGATTGGCTACACCTTC. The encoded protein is CSARADRRIGYTF.

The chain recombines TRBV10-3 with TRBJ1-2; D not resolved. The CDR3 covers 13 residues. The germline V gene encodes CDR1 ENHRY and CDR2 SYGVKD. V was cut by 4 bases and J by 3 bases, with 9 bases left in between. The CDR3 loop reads CAISVGTDYGYTF. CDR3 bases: TGTGCCATCAGTGTGGGCACGGACTATGGCTACACCTTC.

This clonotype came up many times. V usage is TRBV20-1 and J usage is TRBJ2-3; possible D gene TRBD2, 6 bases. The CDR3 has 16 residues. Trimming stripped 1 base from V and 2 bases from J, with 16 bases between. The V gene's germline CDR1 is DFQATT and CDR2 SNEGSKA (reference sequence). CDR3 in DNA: TGCAGTGCTAGAGCTTCAAGGGCGGGGAACACAGATACGCAGTATTTT. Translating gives CSARASRAGNTDTQYF.

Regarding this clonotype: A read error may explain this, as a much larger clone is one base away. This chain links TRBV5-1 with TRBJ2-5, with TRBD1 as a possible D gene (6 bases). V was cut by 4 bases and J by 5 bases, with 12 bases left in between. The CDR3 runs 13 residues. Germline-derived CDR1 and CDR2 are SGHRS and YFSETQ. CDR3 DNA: TGCGCCAGCAGCCAAACAGGGAGCGAGACCCAGTACTTC. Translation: CASSQTGSETQYF. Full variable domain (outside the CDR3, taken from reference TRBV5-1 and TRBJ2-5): KAGVTQTPRYLIKTRGQQVTLSCSPISGHRSVSWYQQTPGQGLQFLFEYFSETQRNKGNFPGRFSGRQFSNSRSEMNVSTLELGDSALYLCASSQTGSETQYFGPGTRLLVL.

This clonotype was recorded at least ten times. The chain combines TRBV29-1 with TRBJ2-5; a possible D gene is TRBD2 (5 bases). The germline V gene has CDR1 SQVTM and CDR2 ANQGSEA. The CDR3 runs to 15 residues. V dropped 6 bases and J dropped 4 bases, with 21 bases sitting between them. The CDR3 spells CSVDHPKEVGETQYF. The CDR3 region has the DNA TGCAGCGTCGATCACCCTAAGGAGGTTGGAGAGACCCAGTACTTC.

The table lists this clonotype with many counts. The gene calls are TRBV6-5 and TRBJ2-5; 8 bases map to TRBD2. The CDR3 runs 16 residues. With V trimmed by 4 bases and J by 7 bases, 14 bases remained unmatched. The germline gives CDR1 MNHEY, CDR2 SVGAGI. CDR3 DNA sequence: TGTGCCAGCAGTTGGAAACTAGCGGAGCGAGGGGTGACCCAGTACTTC. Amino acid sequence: CASSWKLAERGVTQYF.